The clone carrying this T cell receptor (beta chain) came up many times. The data were taken from a study of T-cell reconstitution after alpha-beta-depleted transplantation in children. The germline CDR1 and CDR2 sequences are MNHEY and SVGAGI. V lost 2 bases and J lost 1, with 8 bases in between. The CDR3 consists of 14 residues. Molecular barcoding with unique molecular identifiers was used for the TCRbeta library. TCRdb redid the calling of the PCR reads with MiXCR, one entry per CDR3 protein. Among 200,000 to 250,000 distinct CDR3 sequences listed, around 12% were seen once. The sequenced sample was PBMCs from the stem cell graft donor, obtained from the stem cell graft. The chain employs TRBV6-5 and TRBJ1-1; perhaps TRBD1 as D (5 bases). The origin of this receptor is a human donor who donated a stem cell graft to a child with acute lymphoblastic leukemia. CDR3 nucleotide sequence: TGTGCCAGCAGTTACGGGCAGGGGAACACTGAAGCTTTCTTT. This codes for CASSYGQGNTEAFF.